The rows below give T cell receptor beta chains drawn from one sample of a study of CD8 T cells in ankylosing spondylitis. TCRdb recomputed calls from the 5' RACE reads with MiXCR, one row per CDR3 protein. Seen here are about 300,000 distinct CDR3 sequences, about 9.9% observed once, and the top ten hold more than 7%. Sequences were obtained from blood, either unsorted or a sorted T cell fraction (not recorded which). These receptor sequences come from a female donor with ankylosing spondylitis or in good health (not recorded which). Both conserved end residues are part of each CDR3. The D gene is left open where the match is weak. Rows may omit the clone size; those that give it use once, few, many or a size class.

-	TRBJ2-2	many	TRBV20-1	TGCAGTGCTAGGAGGCGGGGGGAGCTGTTTTTT	CSARRRGELFF
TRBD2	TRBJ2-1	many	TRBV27	TGTGCCAGCAATAGCGGGAGGCCCTCCTACAATGAGCAGTTCTTC	CASNSGRPSYNEQFF
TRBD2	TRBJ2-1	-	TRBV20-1	TGCAGTGCTAGAGTTCTCACTAGCGGGGATTACAACAATGAGCAGTTCTTC	CSARVLTSGDYNNEQFF
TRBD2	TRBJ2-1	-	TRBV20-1	TGCAGTGCTAGGGTGGGCAGCGGGAGGTCAAATGAGCAGTTCTTC	CSARVGSGRSNEQFF
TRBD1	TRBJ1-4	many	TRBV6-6	TGTGCCACCGCAGACAGGGACGAAAAACTGTTTTTT	CATADRDEKLFF
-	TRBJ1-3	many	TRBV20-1	TGCAGTGCTAGAGCGGGGTCTGACTCTGGAAACACCATATATTTT	CSARAGSDSGNTIYF
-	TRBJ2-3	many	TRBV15	TGTGCCACCAGCAAGAGTAGGAGTCGCGCAGATACGCAGTATTTT	CATSKSRSRADTQYF
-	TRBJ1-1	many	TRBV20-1	TGCAGTGCTACCGGGTTTGAGCAGAACACTGAAGCTTTCTTT	CSATGFEQNTEAFF
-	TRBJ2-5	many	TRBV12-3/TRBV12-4	TGTGCCAGCAGCACCTTGGGGAGATTACGGAAGAGAGAGACCCAGTACTTC	CASSTLGRLRKRETQYF
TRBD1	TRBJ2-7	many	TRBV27	TGTGCCAGCAGGCCGGGACAGGGTAGTAGCGAGCAGTACTTC	CASRPGQGSSEQYF
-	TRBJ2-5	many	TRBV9	TGTGCCAGCAGCGTAGACTCACAGAGGGGGGAGACCCAGTACTTC	CASSVDSQRGETQYF
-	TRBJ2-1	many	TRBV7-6	TGTGCCAGCAGCTTAGTTCCGTCCTCGAGCAATGAGCAGTTCTTC	CASSLVPSSSNEQFF
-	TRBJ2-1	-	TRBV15	TGTGCCACCAGCATCCCCACTAGCCCACTTTCCTACAATGAGCAGTTCTTC	CATSIPTSPLSYNEQFF
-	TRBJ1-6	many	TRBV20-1	TGCAGTGCTATTCTCCAGGGAGCTAATTCACCCCTCCACTTT	CSAILQGANSPLHF
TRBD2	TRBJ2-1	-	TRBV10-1	TGCGCCAGCAGTGAGCCCTCTAGCGGGTCGAGGTTCGACAATGAGCAGTTCTTC	CASSEPSSGSRFDNEQFF
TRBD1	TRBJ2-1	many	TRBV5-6	TGTGCCAGCAGCTTGGACAGGGGTGAGCGGTACAATGAGCAGTTCTTC	CASSLDRGERYNEQFF
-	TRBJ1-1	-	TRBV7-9	TGTGCCAGCAGCTTATATGGCAGCAACACTGAAGCTTTCTTT	CASSLYGSNTEAFF
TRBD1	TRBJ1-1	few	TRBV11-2	TGTGCCAGCAGCTTAGAACAATTGCTACCGGGACAGGGGGCTGCCCTGAACACTGAAGCTTTCTTT	CASSLEQLLPGQGAALNTEAFF
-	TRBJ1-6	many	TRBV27	TGTGCCAGCAGTGGGACAATGGGTTCACCCCTCCACTTT	CASSGTMGSPLHF
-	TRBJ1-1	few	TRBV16	TGTGCCAGCAGCCCTCCGGATTATCAAGCTTTCTTT	CASSPPDYQAFF
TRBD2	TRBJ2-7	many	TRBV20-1	TGCAGTGCTAGCCCGACTAGCGGAGGCTACGAGCAGTACTTC	CSASPTSGGYEQYF
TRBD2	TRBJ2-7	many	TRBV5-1	TGCGCCAGCAGCTTGGCGGGACTAGGTCCTCTCTACGAGCAGTACTTC	CASSLAGLGPLYEQYF
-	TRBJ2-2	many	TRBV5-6	TGTGCCAGCAGCTTGGGGCCCTGGGGCACCGGGGAGCTGTTTTTT	CASSLGPWGTGELFF
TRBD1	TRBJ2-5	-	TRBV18	TGTGCCAGCTCACCCGTCCCGGGACAGCAAGAGACCCAGTACTTC	CASSPVPGQQETQYF
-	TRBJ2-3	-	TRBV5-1	TGCGCCAGCAGCTTGGAGGACTATCGAACATACACAGATACGCAGTATTTT	CASSLEDYRTYTDTQYF
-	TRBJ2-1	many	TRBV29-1	TGCAGCGTTCTTCTCGGGACAAGACGAAATGAGCAGTTCTTC	CSVLLGTRRNEQFF
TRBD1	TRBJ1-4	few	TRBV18	TGTGCCAGCTCACCCAATTCAATCGGGACAGGGCCTGAAAAACTGTTTTTT	CASSPNSIGTGPEKLFF
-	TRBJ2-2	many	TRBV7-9	TGTGCCAGCAGGGGGTACACCGGGGAGCTGTTTTTT	CASRGYTGELFF
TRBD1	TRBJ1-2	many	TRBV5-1	TGCGCCAGCAGCTCAGGGGACAGCGGGGACTATGGCTACACCTTC	CASSSGDSGDYGYTF
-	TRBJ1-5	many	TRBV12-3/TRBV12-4	TGTGCCAGCAGTTTCAGGGCCGATCAGCCCCAGCATTTT	CASSFRADQPQHF
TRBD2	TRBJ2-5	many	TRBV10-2	TGCGCCACTCAATATAGCGGGGGGAAGGAGACCCAGTACTTC	CATQYSGGKETQYF
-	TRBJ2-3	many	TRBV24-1	TGTGCCACCAGTGATCGGCGGCCGGGGGCAGGTGATACGCAGTATTTT	CATSDRRPGAGDTQYF
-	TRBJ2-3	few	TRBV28	TGTGCCAGCAGCTCCCCTACATCAAGCAGGACAGATACGCAGTATTTT	CASSSPTSSRTDTQYF
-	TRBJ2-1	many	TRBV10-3	TGTGCCATCAGGGGGAATGGGGGAGGGGGCTCCTACAATGAGCAGTTCTTC	CAIRGNGGGGSYNEQFF
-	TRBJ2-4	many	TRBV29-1	TGCAGCGTTGCAGTAGCCAAAAACATTCAGTACTTC	CSVAVAKNIQYF
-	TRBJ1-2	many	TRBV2	TGTGCCAGCAGTGGTAACAGCAACTATGGCTACACCTTC	CASSGNSNYGYTF
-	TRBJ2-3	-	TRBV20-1	TGCAGTGCTGGTGGGGGGGCGACAGATACGCAGTATTTT	CSAGGGATDTQYF
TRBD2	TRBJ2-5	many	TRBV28	TGTGCCAGCAGGGATAGCGGGACCCAAGAGACCCAGTACTTC	CASRDSGTQETQYF
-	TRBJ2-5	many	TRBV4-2	TGTGCCAGCAGCCAAGAGAGTAGGAAATCCCGAGGGGAGACCCAGTACTTC	CASSQESRKSRGETQYF
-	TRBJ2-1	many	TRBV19	TGTGCCAGTAGTATTGCGGGGGCGGTTTACAATGAGCAGTTCTTC	CASSIAGAVYNEQFF
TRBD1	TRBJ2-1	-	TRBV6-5	TGTGCCAGCAGTTCGGGACAGGGATCCTACAATGATCAGTTCTTC	CASSSGQGSYNDQFF
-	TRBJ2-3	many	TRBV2	TGTGCCAGCAGTGAAGGGGGACACCCCCCGCAGTATTTT	CASSEGGHPPQYF
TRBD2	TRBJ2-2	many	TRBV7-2	TGTGCCAGCAGCTTTAGGGGAGGGGCCGGGGAGCTGTTTTTT	CASSFRGGAGELFF
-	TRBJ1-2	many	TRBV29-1	TGCAGCGTTGAAAGGGACACCTACCGCTATGGCTACACCTTC	CSVERDTYRYGYTF
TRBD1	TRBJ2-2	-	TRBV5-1	TGCGCCAGCAGCCAGGAACGACAGGGAACAGACACCGGGGAGCGGTTTTTT	CASSQERQGTDTGERFF
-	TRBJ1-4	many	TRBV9	TGTGCCAGCAGCGTAGATTACGCAACTAATGAAAAACTGTTTTTT	CASSVDYATNEKLFF
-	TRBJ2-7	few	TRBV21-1	TGTGCCAGCAGCAAAGAGCGAGGGGGCCCTTACGAGCAGTACTTC	CASSKERGGPYEQYF
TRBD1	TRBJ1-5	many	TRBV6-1	TGTGCCAGCAGAAATTATCCGGGACAGAGGAATCAGCCCCAGCATTTT	CASRNYPGQRNQPQHF
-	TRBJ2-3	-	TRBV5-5	TGTGCCAGCAGCTTGCGTAGGGAGGTGATGGATACGCAGTATTTT	CASSLRREVMDTQYF
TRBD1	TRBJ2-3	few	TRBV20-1	TGCAGTGCTGAGGACAGGGCTAGTTATACGCAGTATTTT	CSAEDRASYTQYF
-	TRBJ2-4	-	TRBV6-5	TGTGCCAGCAGTTACCAACGGGGTCTAAAAAACATTCAGTACTTC	CASSYQRGLKNIQYF
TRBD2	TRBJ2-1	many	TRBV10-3	TGTGCCATCAGCGCTAGCGGTTACAATGAGCAGTTCTTC	CAISASGYNEQFF
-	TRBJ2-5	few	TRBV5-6	TGTGCCAGCAGCTTTGGTCAGGGGGAGACCCAGTACTTC	CASSFGQGETQYF
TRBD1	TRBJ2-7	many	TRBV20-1	TGCAGTGTCCCCGGACAGGTCTACGAGCAGTACTTC	CSVPGQVYEQYF
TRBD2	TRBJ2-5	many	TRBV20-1	TGCAGCGCCGGGACTAGTGGAGTGGAGACCCAGTACTTC	CSAGTSGVETQYF
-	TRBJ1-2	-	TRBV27	TGTGCCAGCATGGGTTTGGGGGCGCGAGATGGCGACACCTTC	CASMGLGARDGDTF
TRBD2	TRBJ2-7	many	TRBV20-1	TGCAGTGCCCAGGGACTAGCGGGAACCAACGAGCAGTACTTC	CSAQGLAGTNEQYF
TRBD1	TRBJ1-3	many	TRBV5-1	TGCGCCAGCAGCTACGACAGGGATCCCGGAAACACCATATATTTT	CASSYDRDPGNTIYF
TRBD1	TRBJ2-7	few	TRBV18	TGTGCCAGCTCACCACAGCGGACAGGGGGCGAGCAGTACTTC	CASSPQRTGGEQYF
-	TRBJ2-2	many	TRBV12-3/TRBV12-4	TGTGCCAGCAGTTTTCGTTATAGGGGCGACACCGGGGAGCTGTTTTTT	CASSFRYRGDTGELFF